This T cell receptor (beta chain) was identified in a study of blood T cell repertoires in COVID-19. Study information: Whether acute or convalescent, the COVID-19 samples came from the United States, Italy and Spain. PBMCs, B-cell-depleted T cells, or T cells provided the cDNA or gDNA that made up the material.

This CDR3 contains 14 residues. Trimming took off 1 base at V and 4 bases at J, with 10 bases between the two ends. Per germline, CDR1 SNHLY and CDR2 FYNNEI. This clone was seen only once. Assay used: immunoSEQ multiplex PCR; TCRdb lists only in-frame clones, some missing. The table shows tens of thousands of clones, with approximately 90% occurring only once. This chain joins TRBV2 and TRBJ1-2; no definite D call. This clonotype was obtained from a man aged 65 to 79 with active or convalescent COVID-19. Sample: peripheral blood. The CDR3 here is CASSEVAWSYGYTF. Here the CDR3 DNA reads TGTGCCAGCAGTGAAGTCGCCTGGAGCTATGGCTACACCTTC.